This entry is about one TCR beta chain. Its antigen is as yet unknown. This entry belongs to a study of T cells expressing NK-cell markers. TCRdb reprocessed the 5' RACE reads; each CDR3 protein has one entry and no DNA is given. Recorded here are a few hundred thousand distinct CDR3 sequences; the top ten clones represent over 4%. Study-wide findings and caveats: Whether expanded NKG2C-expressing T cell clones recognize HCMV is unknown.

Germline CDR1 and CDR2: MNHNS and SASEGT. The CDR3 is made up of 13 amino acids. Specimen: blood T cells: a sorted CD56 or NKG2C T cell subset, CD4+ or CD8+ T cells, or bulk PBMC T cells (not recorded which). The chain is built from TRBV6-1 and TRBJ1-2; no DNA is available, so the TRBD1 call from TCRdb remains unchecked. The receptor comes from a man aged 18-69 years in good health. CDR3 residues: CASSTTDIYGYTF.